What follows are 2 T cell receptor beta chains derived from one specimen sequenced in a study of blood T cells in healthy people across ages. The second PCR ran about 6 to 12 cycles with a sample-barcoded 5' primer and J-beta primers. In TCRdb, the 5' RACE reads were re-called with MiXCR into one record per CDR3 protein. The sample lists about 1,400,000 distinct CDR3 sequences, about 43% occurring once. The sample comprised blood. These receptor sequences come from a woman younger than 30 in good health.

The chain recombines TRBV20-1 with TRBJ2-7; no clear D gene. The CDR3 totals 16 residues. Germline CDR1 DFQATT, CDR2 SNEGSKA (reference sequence). V was clipped by 0 bases and J by 2 bases, with 17 bases between them. CDR3 nucleotide sequence: TGCAGTGCTAGAGACAATTTGTCAGAGAATCCCTACGAGCAGTACTTC. This codes for CSARDNLSENPYEQYF.

This clonotype was found a few times. V gene TRBV5-5 combines with J gene TRBJ1-1; TRBD1 might be the D (6 bases). The CDR3 runs 15 residues. Germline CDR1 and CDR2: SGHKS and YYEKEE (reference sequence). V lost 4 bases and J lost 4, with 17 bases in between. The CDR3 protein is CASSLVQGMGTEAFF. The CDR3 region has the DNA TGTGCCAGCAGCCTTGTACAGGGTATGGGCACTGAAGCTTTCTTT. Based on the CDR3 plus reference TRBV5-5 and TRBJ1-1, the full variable domain is DAGVTQSPTHLIKTRGQQVTLRCSPISGHKSVSWYQQVLGQGPQFIFQYYEKEERGRGNFPDRFSARQFPNYSSELNVNALLLGDSALYLCASSLVQGMGTEAFFGQGTRLTVV.